Shown below are 27 T cell receptor beta chains from a single sample sequenced in a study of metastatic and nonmetastatic thyroid tumors. MiXCR was used by TCRdb to re-call the PCR reads. Of roughly 15,000 clones listed, under 35% are singletons. Thyroid surgery was preceded by no treatment in any patient. The source material was adjacent normal tissue. The receptors here all came from a female donor with papillary thyroid cancer or a benign thyroid nodule (not recorded which). Some clones in this sample may be carry-over from other donors' samples.

The genes are TRBV9 and TRBJ1-3; no clear D gene. CDR3 length: 15 residues. V lost 0 bases and J 3 bases, leaving 10 bases between the germline ends. Germline CDR1 is SGDLS and CDR2 is YYNGEE. DNA for the CDR3: TGTGCCAGCAGCGTAGCCTGGGAACTTGGAAACACCATATATTTT. Protein sequence: CASSVAWELGNTIYF.

This clone came up a few times. A read error may be the cause here, since a much bigger clone is one base away. The chain employs TRBV2 and TRBJ2-2; the D gene is possibly TRBD1 (7 bases). Trimming removed 8 bases from V and 5 bases from J, with 18 bases in between. CDR3 length: 15 amino acids. Looked up from germline, CDR1 is SNHLY and CDR2 is FYNNEI. CDR3 nucleotide sequence: TGTGCCAGCGGTCCTCGGACAGGAGGGACCGGGGAGCTGTTTTTT. This translates into CASGPRTGGTGELFF.

CDR3 nucleotides: TGCAGCGTTACTAGCGGGGGTTACAATGAGCAGTTCTTC. It codes for CSVTSGGYNEQFF. The V and J genes are TRBV29-1 and TRBJ2-1; 11 bases map to TRBD2. The trim removed 5 bases at V and 4 bases at J, leaving 1 base unmatched. This CDR3 is built from 13 residues. In germline, CDR1 is SQVTM, CDR2 ANQGSEA.

Only a few counts were recorded for this clone. The chain carries TRBV19 and TRBJ2-5; 8 positions match TRBD2. The CDR3 totals 15 residues. The trim removed 4 bases at V and 1 base at J, leaving 5 bases unmatched. The germline V gene encodes CDR1 LNHDA and CDR2 SQIVND (reference sequence). The CDR3 spells CASSKVAGIQETQYF. CDR3 sequence (DNA): TGTGCCAGTAGTAAGGTAGCGGGAATCCAAGAGACCCAGTACTTC.

The CDR3 is CASSLETQLIYNEQFF. For the CDR3, the DNA is TGTGCCAGCAGCTTAGAGACTCAGCTCATCTACAATGAGCAGTTCTTC. V gene TRBV7-8 combines with J gene TRBJ2-1, with D uncertain. The V gene's germline CDR1 is SGHVS and CDR2 FQNEAQ. Trimming took off 1 base at V and 3 bases at J, with 13 bases between the two ends. The CDR3 loop spans 16 amino acids.

This chain joins TRBV5-1 and TRBJ1-1; 8 positions agree with TRBD1. With V trimmed by 4 bases and J by 1 base, 3 bases remained unmatched. The CDR3 runs to 14 residues. Looked up from germline, CDR1 is SGHRS and CDR2 is YFSETQ. CDR3 sequence (DNA): TGCGCCAGCAGCCCAGGGACAGGGAACACTGAAGCTTTCTTT. Its translation is CASSPGTGNTEAFF.

For this clone: This may arise from a read error, as a much more abundant clone is one base away. The sample contains more than one DNA sequence encoding this CDR3. The CDR3 bases are TGTGCCAGCAGGGAGGATGGCTACACCTTC. Translation gives CASREDGYTF. This chain joins TRBV6-1 and TRBJ1-2; D is unresolved. The CDR3 contains 10 residues. Trimming pared 6 bases from V and 6 bases from J, leaving 5 bases between. From germline, CDR1 is MNHNS and CDR2 SASEGT.

The V call is TRBV2, the J call TRBJ2-2, with D unclear. The CDR3 totals 13 residues. CDR1 SNHLY and CDR2 FYNNEI come from the germline V gene. The V end was cut by 1 base, the J end by 7 bases, with 7 bases between. CDR3 protein: CASSEVEGGELFF. The CDR3 coding sequence is TGTGCCAGCAGTGAAGTCGAAGGCGGGGAGCTGTTTTTT.

The chain is built from TRBV6-2 or TRBV6-3 and TRBJ2-2, with 7 bases fitting TRBD2. The CDR3 loop spans 17 amino acids. Germline CDR1 MNHEY, CDR2 SVGEGT. The J segment lost 4 bases and the V segment lost 6 bases, leaving 14 bases of the junction unmatched. CDR3 coding DNA: TGTGCCAGCAGCCCCAGGCGGGGGTTAGAGGGCACCGGGGAGCTGTTTTTT. Protein: CASSPRRGLEGTGELFF.

The table lists this clone with a few counts. CDR3: CASSLLGDTEAFF. In DNA, the CDR3 is TGCGCCAGCAGCTTGTTGGGGGACACTGAAGCTTTCTTT. The chain carries TRBV5-1 and TRBJ1-1; D is perhaps TRBD1 (5 bases). Looked up from germline, CDR1 is SGHRS and CDR2 is YFSETQ. The V end was cut by 1 base, the J end by 3 bases, with 7 bases between. This CDR3 comprises 13 residues.

This clone was counted a few times. The CDR3 region has the DNA TGTGCCAGCATTCTCAGGGGTGGCTATGGCTACACCTTC. It is translated as CASILRGGYGYTF. The V and J genes are TRBV28 and TRBJ1-2; tentatively, D is TRBD1 (6 bases). With 7 bases removed from V and 4 bases from J, the gap between germline ends came to 13 bases. In germline, CDR1 is MDHEN, CDR2 SYDVKM. The CDR3 extends over 13 amino acids.

With respect to this clone: The same CDR3 also results from other DNA sequences found in this sample. The chain couples TRBV11-3 to TRBJ2-3, with 7 bases aligning to TRBD1. CDR3 length equals 15 residues. Germline trimming cut 4 bases from V and 1 base from J; bases unmatched to any gene: 5. From germline, CDR1 is SGHNT and CDR2 YENEEA. The chain's CDR3 is CASSSRQGGTDTQYF. The CDR3 coding sequence is TGTGCCAGCAGCTCCCGACAGGGAGGCACAGATACGCAGTATTTT.

This clone was counted at least ten times. This sample includes further DNA sequences coding for the same CDR3. This chain connects TRBV11-2 to TRBJ2-2, with 10 bases fitting TRBD2. Germline trimming cut 1 base from V and 6 bases from J; bases unmatched to any gene: 8. Germline V gene data show CDR1 as SGHAT and CDR2 as FQNNGV. The CDR3 runs 17 residues. CDR3 nucleotides: TGTGCCAGCAGCTTAGGAGCGGGAGGGCCTGTGGCCGGGGAGCTGTTTTTT. Residues: CASSLGAGGPVAGELFF.

The chain carries TRBV7-9 and TRBJ1-2; tentative D call: TRBD1 (6 bases). This CDR3 has 13 amino acids. The V and J ends lost 4 bases and 8 bases respectively, with 14 bases between them. Germline CDR1 is SEHNR and CDR2 is FQNEAQ (reference sequence). The CDR3: CASSSNRDEGYTF. The CDR3 nucleotides read TGTGCCAGCAGCTCCAACAGGGATGAAGGCTACACCTTC.

Only a few counts were recorded for this clone. This chain uses TRBV5-1 with TRBJ2-3; weak D call: TRBD2 (7 bases). The germline V gene encodes CDR1 SGHRS and CDR2 YFSETQ. V was trimmed by 7 bases and J by 3 bases, leaving 18 bases between them. The CDR3 is 15 residues long. The CDR3 sequence is CASSVGGAQTDTQYF. CDR3 in DNA: TGCGCCAGCTCTGTGGGGGGGGCGCAAACAGATACGCAGTATTTT.

The chain carries TRBV30 and TRBJ2-2; maybe TRBD1 (5 bases). The CDR3 contains 12 residues. V lost 4 bases, J lost 7 bases, and 10 bases lay in between. Germline assignment: CDR1 GTSNPN and CDR2 SVGIG (reference sequence). CDR3 sequence: CAWTQGIGELFF. Here the CDR3 DNA reads TGTGCCTGGACTCAGGGTATCGGGGAGCTGTTTTTT.

A word on this clone: Different DNA sequences within this sample yield the same CDR3. The chain couples TRBV7-8 to TRBJ2-7; the D is unclear. CDR3 length: 15 amino acids. V lost 1 base, J lost 1 base, and 11 bases lay in between. Germline CDR1 and CDR2: SGHVS and FQNEAQ. The CDR3 DNA is TGTGCCAGCAGCTTAGGAGGTCAGGAATCCTACGAGCAGTACTTC. Encoded protein: CASSLGGQESYEQYF.

The CDR3 DNA sequence: TGTGCCAGCAGCTCAGGGGGGCAAAACACCGGGGAGCTGTTTTTT. Its protein is CASSSGGQNTGELFF. The chain combines TRBV7-9 with TRBJ2-2; D is perhaps TRBD1 (7 bases). The V and J ends lost 4 bases and 2 bases respectively, with 11 bases between them. The CDR3 runs to 15 residues. Germline-derived CDR1 and CDR2 are SEHNR and FQNEAQ (reference sequence).

This sequence joins TRBV11-2 and TRBJ2-6; 10 nucleotides align to TRBD1. V dropped 1 base and J dropped 6; count of bases not matched to a gene: 3. The length of the CDR3 is 16 residues. Per germline, CDR1 SGHAT and CDR2 FQNNGV. CDR3 loop: CASSLVGTGVANVLTF. For the CDR3, the DNA is TGTGCCAGCAGCTTAGTCGGGACAGGGGTGGCCAACGTCCTGACTTTC.

As regards this clone: Relative to the germline gene, one junction end is altered; a read error may explain this. The chain links TRBV6-1 to TRBJ2-7; 7 bases fit TRBD2. Germline CDR1 reads MNHNS; CDR2 reads SASEGT. The CDR3 consists of 16 residues. The CDR3 DNA is TGTGCCATCAGTTCCCTCCACAGCGGGAAGAAGTACGAGCAGTACTTC. The encoded protein is CAISSLHSGKKYEQYF.

The V call is TRBV25-1, the J call TRBJ1-4, with D tentatively TRBD1 (5 bases). There are 15 residues in the CDR3. Germline V gives CDR1 MGHDK, CDR2 SYGVNS. V was trimmed by 1 base and J by 7 bases, leaving 13 bases between them. CDR3 protein: CASSESVQVGEKLFF. The CDR3 DNA follows: TGTGCCAGCAGTGAATCGGTACAGGTAGGTGAAAAACTGTTTTTT.

The CDR3 here is CASSQVLAGSYEQYF. CDR3 coding DNA: TGCGCCAGCAGCCAAGTACTAGCGGGCTCCTACGAGCAGTACTTC. This chain connects TRBV4-1 to TRBJ2-7; 9 bases are shared with TRBD2. J gave up 0 bases and V 1 base, and 1 base lay outside the gene matches. CDR3 size: 15 residues. CDR1 is MGHRA, CDR2 YSYEKL, per germline.

The V gene is TRBV18, the J gene TRBJ2-7; D perhaps matches TRBD2 (5 bases). Trimming left V 2 bases short and J 3 bases short, with 14 bases between. Germline values: CDR1 KGHSH, CDR2 LQKENI. The CDR3 length is 15 residues. The CDR3 is CASSPAGFRGYEQYF. CDR3 bases: TGTGCCAGCTCACCAGCCGGGTTCCGGGGCTACGAGCAGTACTTC. Looking up the rest from reference TRBV18 and TRBJ2-7 gives the full variable domain: NAGVMQNPRHLVRRRGQEARLRCSPMKGHSHVYWYRQLPEEGLKFMVYLQKENIIDESGMPKERFSAEFPKEGPSILRIQQVVRGDSAAYFCASSPAGFRGYEQYFGPGTRLTVT.

This clone was counted between two and nine times. Its ends do not fully match the called genes, so a read error is possible. The V and J genes are TRBV7-9 and TRBJ2-2; D perhaps matches TRBD2 (5 bases). Germline V gene data show CDR1 as SEHNR and CDR2 as FQNEAQ (reference sequence). There are 12 residues in the CDR3. The CDR3 nucleotides read TGTGCCAGCAGCTTAAAAACCGGGGATCTGTTTTTT. This translates into CASSLKTGDLFF.

The table lists this clone with a few counts. V and J are TRBV4-1 and TRBJ2-3, with 7 bases lining up with TRBD2. The CDR3 sequence is 17 residues long. Trimming took 0 bases from V and 2 from J; bases not matched to a gene: 8. Germline lookup yields CDR1 MGHRA and CDR2 YSYEKL. Here the CDR3 reads CASSQDRLAEYTDTQYF. In DNA form, the CDR3 reads TGCGCCAGCAGCCAAGATCGGCTAGCGGAGTACACAGATACGCAGTATTTT.

The CDR3 DNA is TGTGCCAGCAGCTTGGCCGACCGCTCGAGTGAGCAGTACTTC. Protein product: CASSLADRSSEQYF. The rearrangement links TRBV5-6 to TRBJ2-7, with D hard to call. The V gene's germline CDR1 is SGHDT and CDR2 YYEEEE. Trimming took 0 bases from V and 7 from J, leaving 14 bases between them. The CDR3 consists of 14 residues.

This chain connects TRBV12-3 or TRBV12-4 to TRBJ2-2; D is unresolved. The CDR3 length is 12 residues. V was clipped by 6 bases and J by 6 bases, with 8 bases between them. The CDR3 nucleotides are TGTGCCAGCAGCAACCTACCCGGGGAGCTGTTTTTT. It translates to CASSNLPGELFF.